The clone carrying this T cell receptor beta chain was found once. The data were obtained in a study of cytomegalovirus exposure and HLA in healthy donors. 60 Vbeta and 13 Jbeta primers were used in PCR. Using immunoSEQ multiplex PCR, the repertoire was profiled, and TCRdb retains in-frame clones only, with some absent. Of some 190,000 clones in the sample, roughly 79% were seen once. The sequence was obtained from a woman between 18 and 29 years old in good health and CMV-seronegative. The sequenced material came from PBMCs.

The CDR3 region is CASTSEGAYGYTF. As DNA, the CDR3 is TGTGCCAGCACGTCGGAGGGGGCTTATGGCTACACCTTC. The chain employs TRBV28 and TRBJ1-2, with 7 bases identical to TRBD1. V was clipped by 7 bases and J by 5 bases; unmatched bases: 7. Germline V lookup: CDR1 MDHEN, CDR2 SYDVKM. The CDR3 runs to 13 residues.